The 18 T cell receptor beta chains below come from one sample, sequenced in a study of human T cells and chemical hapten exposure. Using its own MiXCR run on the RACE reads, TCRdb lists one record per CDR3 protein. Here the sample spans a few hundred thousand distinct CDR3 sequences, about 8.1% being singletons. The time point here: pre-sensitization, week 0. Documented treatment: therapeutic diphenylcyclopropenone sensitization with weekly scalp DPC. Sample: whole blood, taken in connection with sensitization to the hapten diphenylcyclopropenone (DPC). The receptors shown here come from a woman in her thirties or forties with alopecia areata. Some clones in this sample may be carry-over from other donors' samples.

This clonotype came up many times. V gene TRBV5-4 combines with J gene TRBJ1-1, with D perhaps TRBD1 (6 bases). Trimming removed 6 bases at V and 3 bases at J, with 15 bases between. The CDR3 is made up of 14 amino acids. Germline V lookup: CDR1 SGHNT, CDR2 YYREEE (reference sequence). Here the CDR3 reads CASISWRGHTEAFF. DNA of the CDR3: TGTGCCAGCATTTCTTGGCGGGGGCACACTGAAGCTTTCTTT. Variable domain in full (rest from reference TRBV5-4 and TRBJ1-1): ETGVTQSPTHLIKTRGQQVTLRCSSQSGHNTVSWYQQALGQGPQFIFQYYREEENGRGNFPPRFSGLQFPNYSSELNVNALELDDSALYLCASISWRGHTEAFFGQGTRLTVV.

The chain links TRBV5-1 to TRBJ1-5, with TRBD1 matching 9 bases. V trimming: 0 bases; J trimming: 6 bases; junction bases outside the gene matches: 7. This CDR3 is 16 amino acids long. Germline CDR1 and CDR2: SGHRS and YFSETQ. CDR3 in amino acids: CASSLGPGQGVQPQHF. The CDR3, as DNA: TGCGCCAGCAGCTTGGGCCCGGGACAGGGCGTTCAGCCCCAGCATTTT.

In DNA form, the CDR3 reads TGTGCCAGCAGCCAAATACAGGGGACTGAAGCTTTCTTT. Translating it yields CASSQIQGTEAFF. The chain carries TRBV27 and TRBJ1-1; 7 bases agree with TRBD1. V trimming: 6 bases; J trimming: 5 bases; junction bases outside the gene matches: 6. Germline-derived CDR1 and CDR2 are MNHEY and SMNVEV (reference sequence). The CDR3 spans 13 residues.

The chain couples TRBV7-2 to TRBJ1-5; no clear D gene. Germline assignment: CDR1 SGHTA and CDR2 FQGNSA. The CDR3 spans 14 residues. The V and J ends lost 6 bases and 0 bases respectively, with 9 bases between them. Here the CDR3 reads CASRIGSSNQPQHF. CDR3 DNA sequence: TGTGCCAGCAGAATCGGGAGTAGCAATCAGCCCCAGCATTTT.

The J gene is TRBJ1-5, the V gene TRBV14, with a weak D call TRBD1 (6 bases). The CDR3 covers 14 residues. The germline V and J ends were trimmed by 4 bases and 4 bases, with 11 bases remaining between them. Germline V lookup: CDR1 SGHDN, CDR2 FVKESK. This CDR3 is CASSPGTSNQPQHF. The CDR3 DNA follows: TGTGCCAGCAGCCCCGGGACATCTAATCAGCCCCAGCATTTT.

This clonotype was picked up a small number of times. For the CDR3, the DNA is TGTGCCATCAGTGATGCAGCCGTCGGAGAGCAGTACTTC. Protein product: CAISDAAVGEQYF. V gene TRBV10-3 combines with J gene TRBJ2-7; D unclear. Trimming took 3 bases from V and 7 from J, leaving 13 bases between them. The CDR3 is 13 amino acids. Germline-derived CDR1 and CDR2 are ENHRY and SYGVKD.

The chain recombines TRBV28 with TRBJ2-5; TRBD2 agrees at 12 bases. The junction had 7 bases not matched to a gene; V was cut back by 6 bases and J by 5 bases. Looked up from germline, CDR1 is MDHEN and CDR2 is SYDVKM. CDR3 length: 15 residues. The CDR3 loop is CASSRLAGAWETQYF. CDR3 DNA: TGTGCCAGCAGCCGACTAGCGGGAGCTTGGGAGACCCAGTACTTC.

This clonotype came up a few times. This rearrangement joins TRBV12-3 or TRBV12-4 to TRBJ2-1; 8 bases line up with TRBD1. The trim removed 5 bases at V and 5 bases at J, leaving 8 bases unmatched. The CDR3 is 15 residues long. CDR3: CASSPRTGIDNEQFF. The CDR3 coding sequence is TGTGCCAGCAGTCCCCGGACAGGGATCGACAATGAGCAGTTCTTC.

CDR3: CATSNLETQYF. The CDR3 nucleotides are TGTGCCACCAGCAACTTGGAGACCCAGTACTTC. The chain has TRBV15 and TRBJ2-5; D gene uncertain. The CDR3 loop spans 11 amino acids. V lost 4 bases and J 5 bases, leaving 5 bases between the germline ends. Germline V gene data show CDR1 as LNHNV and CDR2 as YYDKDF (reference sequence).

The chain joins TRBV6-2 or TRBV6-3 to TRBJ2-1, with 8 bases aligning to TRBD2. The CDR3 extends over 18 amino acids. Germline assignment: CDR1 MNHEY and CDR2 SVGEGT. The trim removed 0 bases at V and 6 bases at J, leaving 13 bases unmatched. The CDR3 here is CASSYSAGGHPPTNEQFF. CDR3 coding DNA: TGTGCCAGCAGTTACTCCGCGGGAGGACATCCTCCTACCAATGAGCAGTTCTTC.

CDR3 sequence reads: CASSHYPSYNEQFF. CDR3 sequence (DNA): TGTGCCAGCAGTCACTATCCCTCCTACAATGAGCAGTTCTTC. The chain carries TRBV12-3 or TRBV12-4 and TRBJ2-1; D gene unclear. The ends were cut back, 5 bases at V and 0 bases at J, with 8 bases in the middle. The CDR3 length is 14 residues.

The sample holds many counts of this clonotype. The chain combines TRBV12-3 or TRBV12-4 with TRBJ2-5; D ambiguous. CDR3 size: 11 residues. V was shortened by 8 bases and J by 5 bases, with 9 bases between the two germline ends. The CDR3 DNA is TGTGCCAGCTGCCTGGTGGAGACCCAGTACTTC. As protein: CASCLVETQYF.

This CDR3 is CASSQDQRDRVTYEQYF. The CDR3 DNA is TGTGCCAGCAGCCAAGATCAGCGGGACAGGGTAACCTACGAGCAGTACTTC. The chain couples TRBV14 to TRBJ2-7, with 9 bases identical to TRBD1. Germline loops: CDR1 SGHDN, CDR2 FVKESK. V was clipped by 0 bases and J by 2 bases; unmatched bases: 8. The CDR3 is made up of 17 amino acids.

The chain carries TRBV30 and TRBJ1-2, with D tentatively TRBD1 (5 bases). The CDR3 is 12 amino acids. Germline V gene data show CDR1 as GTSNPN and CDR2 as SVGIG (reference sequence). V dropped 3 bases and J dropped 4 bases, with 9 bases sitting between them. CDR3 amino acids: CAWRGTFYGYTF. DNA of the CDR3: TGTGCCTGGAGAGGGACGTTCTATGGCTACACCTTC.

In its sample, this clonotype was seen many times. V usage is TRBV24-1 and J usage is TRBJ2-3; D uncertain. V gave up 0 bases and J gave up 5 bases, with 11 bases separating them. This CDR3 contains 15 residues. Germline loops: CDR1 KGHDR, CDR2 SFDVKD. The CDR3 DNA reads as TGTGCCACCAGTGATTTGTTAGGACCAGGAGATACGCAGTATTTT. It codes for CATSDLLGPGDTQYF.

This clonotype was detected only a few times. The rearrangement joins TRBV19 to TRBJ1-5; D might be TRBD1 (5 bases). CDR1 and CDR2 (germline): LNHDA, SQIVND (reference sequence). This CDR3 region has 18 residues. Trimming pared 4 bases from V and 0 bases from J, leaving 19 bases between. The CDR3 protein is CASSNRGLTLFSNQPQHF. CDR3 nucleotides: TGTGCCAGTAGTAATCGGGGACTGACTCTTTTTAGCAATCAGCCCCAGCATTTT.

This clonotype was seen repeatedly, ten times or more. The chain links TRBV15 to TRBJ2-3; 10 nucleotides line up with TRBD2. Per germline, CDR1 LNHNV and CDR2 YYDKDF (reference sequence). The ends lost 3 bases at V and 7 bases at J; junction bases unmatched: 13. There are 17 residues in the CDR3. The chain's CDR3 is CATSSEGTSDLFYTQYF. The CDR3 bases are TGTGCCACCAGCAGTGAGGGGACTAGCGACCTGTTTTATACGCAGTATTTT. Combining the CDR3 with reference TRBV15 and TRBJ2-3 gives the whole variable domain DAMVIQNPRYQVTQFGKPVTLSCSQTLNHNVMYWYQQKSSQAPKLLFHYYDKDFNNEADTPDNFQSRRPNTSFCFLDIRSPGLGDTAMYLCATSSEGTSDLFYTQYFGPGTRLTVL.

This clonotype was detected ten times or more. This chain uses TRBV28 with TRBJ1-1; D is unclear. This CDR3 has 17 residues. Germline CDR1 and CDR2: MDHEN and SYDVKM. V was shortened by 3 bases and J by 3 bases, with 20 bases between the two germline ends. CDR3 nucleotide sequence: TGTGCCAGCAGTTTGCTGACACAAGCCCGGAGGGACACTGAAGCTTTCTTT. This sequence encodes CASSLLTQARRDTEAFF.